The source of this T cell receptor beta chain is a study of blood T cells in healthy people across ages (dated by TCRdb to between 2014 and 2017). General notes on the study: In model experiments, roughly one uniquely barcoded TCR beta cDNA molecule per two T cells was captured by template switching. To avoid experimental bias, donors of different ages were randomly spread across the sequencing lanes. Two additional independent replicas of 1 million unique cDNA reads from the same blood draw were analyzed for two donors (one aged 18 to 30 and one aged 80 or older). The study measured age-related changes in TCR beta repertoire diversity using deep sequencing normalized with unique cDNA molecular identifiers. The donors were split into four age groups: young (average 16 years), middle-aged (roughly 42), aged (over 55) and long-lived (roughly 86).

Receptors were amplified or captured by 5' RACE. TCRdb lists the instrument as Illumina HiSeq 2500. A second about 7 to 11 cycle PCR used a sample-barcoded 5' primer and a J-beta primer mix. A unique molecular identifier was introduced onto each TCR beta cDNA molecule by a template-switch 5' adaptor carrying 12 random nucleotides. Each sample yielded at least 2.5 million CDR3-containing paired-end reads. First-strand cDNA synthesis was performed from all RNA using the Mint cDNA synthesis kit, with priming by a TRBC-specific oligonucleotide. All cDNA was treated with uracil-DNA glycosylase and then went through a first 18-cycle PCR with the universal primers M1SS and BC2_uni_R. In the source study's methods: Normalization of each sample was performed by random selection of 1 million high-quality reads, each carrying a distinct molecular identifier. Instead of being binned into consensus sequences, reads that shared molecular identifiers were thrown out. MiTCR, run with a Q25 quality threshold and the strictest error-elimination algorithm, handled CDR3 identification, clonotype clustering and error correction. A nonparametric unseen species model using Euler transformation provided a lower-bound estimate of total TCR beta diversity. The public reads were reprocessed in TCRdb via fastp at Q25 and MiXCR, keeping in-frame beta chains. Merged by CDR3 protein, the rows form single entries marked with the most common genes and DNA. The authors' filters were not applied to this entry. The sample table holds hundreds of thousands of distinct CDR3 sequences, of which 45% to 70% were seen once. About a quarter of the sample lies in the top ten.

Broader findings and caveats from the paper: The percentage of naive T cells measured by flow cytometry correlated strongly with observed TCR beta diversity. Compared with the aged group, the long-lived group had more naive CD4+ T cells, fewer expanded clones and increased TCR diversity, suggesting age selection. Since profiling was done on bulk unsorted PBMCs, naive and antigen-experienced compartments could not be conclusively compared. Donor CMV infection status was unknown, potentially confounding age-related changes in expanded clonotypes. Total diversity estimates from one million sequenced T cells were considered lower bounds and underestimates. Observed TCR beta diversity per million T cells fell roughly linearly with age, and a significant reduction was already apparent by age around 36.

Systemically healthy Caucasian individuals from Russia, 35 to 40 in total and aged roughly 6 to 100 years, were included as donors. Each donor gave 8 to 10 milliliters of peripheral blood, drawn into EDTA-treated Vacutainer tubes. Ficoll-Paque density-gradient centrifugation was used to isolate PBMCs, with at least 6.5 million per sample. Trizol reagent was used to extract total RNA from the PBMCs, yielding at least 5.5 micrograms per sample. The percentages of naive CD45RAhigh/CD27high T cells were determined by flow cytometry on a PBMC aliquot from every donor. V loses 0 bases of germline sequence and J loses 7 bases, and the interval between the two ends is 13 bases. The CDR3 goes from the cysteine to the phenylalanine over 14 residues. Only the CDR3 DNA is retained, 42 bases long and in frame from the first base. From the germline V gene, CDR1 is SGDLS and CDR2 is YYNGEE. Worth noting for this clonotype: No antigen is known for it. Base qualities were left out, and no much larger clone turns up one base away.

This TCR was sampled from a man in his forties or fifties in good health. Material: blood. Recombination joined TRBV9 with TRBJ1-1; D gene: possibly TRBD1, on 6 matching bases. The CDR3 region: CASSVAGAIDEAFF. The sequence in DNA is TGTGCCAGCAGCGTAGCAGGGGCCATCGATGAAGCTTTCTTT.